A single sample is the source of the 29 T cell receptor beta chains below, sequenced in a study of Ad26.COV2.S vaccination and SARS-CoV-2 variants. Documented treatment: approximately 18 received Ad26.COV2.S at low or high dose, single or two shots; several received placebo; per-sample allocation not given. The investigators took samples on day 63 after the first vaccine or placebo injection. The protocol was immunoSEQ multiplex PCR, while the TCRdb copy is restricted to in-frame clones and leaves out a portion. Here the sample spans a few hundred thousand clones, approximately 83% being singletons. The sample in question was peripheral blood, obtained in a trial of Ad26.COV2.S vaccine versus placebo. These receptors came from a person aged 18-65 years who received the Ad26.COV2.S COVID-19 vaccine or a placebo.

The count of this clone is one. The chain joins TRBV4-1 to TRBJ2-1; D is perhaps TRBD2 (6 bases). The germline gives CDR1 MGHRA, CDR2 YSYEKL. The CDR3 is 15 residues long. The ends were cut back, 5 bases at V and 1 base at J, with 12 bases in the middle. Here the CDR3 DNA reads TGCGCCAGCAGCTGGGGACTGGTTTCCTACAATGAGCAGTTCTTC. It encodes CASSWGLVSYNEQFF.

The V and J genes are TRBV11-3 and TRBJ2-7; D ambiguous. V gave up 5 bases and J gave up 1 base, with 9 bases separating them. The CDR3 length is 13 residues. Germline V lookup: CDR1 SGHNT, CDR2 YENEEA. The CDR3 sequence: CASSPFRSYEQYF. The CDR3 DNA follows: TGTGCCAGCAGCCCCTTTCGTTCCTACGAGCAGTACTTC. Drawing the rest from reference TRBV11-3 and TRBJ2-7, the complete variable domain is EAGVVQSPRYKIIEKKQPVAFWCNPISGHNTLYWYLQNLGQGPELLIRYENEEAVDDSQLPKDRFSAERLKGVDSTLKIQPAELGDSAVYLCASSPFRSYEQYFGPGTRLTVT.

This rearrangement joins TRBV5-1 to TRBJ2-3, with 10 bases fitting TRBD1. V was pared by 2 bases and J by 3 bases, with 3 bases of the junction left unmatched. The CDR3 extends over 15 amino acids. Germline-derived CDR1 and CDR2 are SGHRS and YFSETQ. The DNA for the CDR3 is TGCGCCAGCAGCTTCCTGGGACAGGGGACAGATACGCAGTATTTT. Translated, it gives CASSFLGQGTDTQYF.

The rearrangement joins TRBV6-4 to TRBJ2-5; 14 bases map to TRBD2. V gave up 4 bases and J gave up 7 bases; unmatched junction bases: 8. The CDR3 totals 16 residues. Germline CDR1 MRHNA, CDR2 SNTAGT. Here the CDR3 reads CASSVGTSGSRWTQYF. The CDR3 nucleotides read TGTGCCAGCAGTGTCGGGACTAGCGGGAGTAGGTGGACCCAGTACTTC.

This sequence joins TRBV11-3 and TRBJ1-2; D unclear. V was clipped by 3 bases and J by 5 bases, with 7 bases between them. The CDR3 runs 12 residues. Per the germline V gene, CDR1 is SGHNT and CDR2 is YENEEA. The CDR3 here is CASSLTGYGYTF. The CDR3, as DNA: TGTGCCAGCAGCTTGACGGGATATGGCTACACCTTC.

The gene calls are TRBV6-6 and TRBJ1-2, with 7 bases fitting TRBD1. This CDR3 has 13 residues. CDR1 is MNHNY, CDR2 SVGAGI, per germline (reference sequence). V lost 10 bases to trimming and J lost 4 bases; unmatched junction nucleotides: 9. CDR3 DNA: TGTGCCACCCAAGCCGGGACAGCCTATGGCTACACCTTC. Its protein product is CATQAGTAYGYTF.

This clone has just one count. This chain uses TRBV9 with TRBJ1-1; no clear D gene. The CDR3 has 15 residues. From germline, CDR1 is SGDLS and CDR2 YYNGEE. V shed 4 bases and J shed 3 bases, with 16 bases lying between them. CDR3: CASSFRPGGDTEAFF. The CDR3 nucleotides are TGTGCCAGCAGCTTCCGTCCCGGTGGGGACACTGAAGCTTTCTTT.

This chain's CDR3 is CASSYSAGRDTEAFF. The CDR3 DNA reads TGTGCCAGCAGTTACTCGGCAGGGCGGGACACTGAAGCTTTCTTT. This chain links TRBV6-5 with TRBJ1-1; possible D gene TRBD1, 5 bases. Germline V lookup: CDR1 MNHEY, CDR2 SVGAGI. Trimming pared 0 bases from V and 3 bases from J, leaving 11 bases between. This CDR3 spans 15 amino acids.

V usage is TRBV15 and J usage is TRBJ2-7; a weak D match, TRBD1 (5 bases). Germline V gene data show CDR1 as LNHNV and CDR2 as YYDKDF (reference sequence). V was pared by 0 bases and J by 6 bases, with 6 bases between. This CDR3 comprises 12 residues. The CDR3 DNA is TGTGCCACCAGCAGAGATAGGGGCGAGCAGTACTTC. It is translated as CATSRDRGEQYF.

This sequence joins TRBV27 and TRBJ1-6, with 9 nucleotides matching TRBD1. The germline CDR1 and CDR2 sequences are MNHEY and SMNVEV (reference sequence). This CDR3 has 14 amino acids. V was clipped by 4 bases and J by 10 bases; unmatched bases: 5. The CDR3 DNA sequence: TGTGCCAGCAGTTGGGACAGGGAAGGGTCACCCCTCCACTTT. This encodes CASSWDREGSPLHF.

The chain links TRBV7-2 to TRBJ1-6; 8 positions agree with TRBD1. There are 17 residues in the CDR3. Per germline, CDR1 SGHTA and CDR2 FQGNSA. The V segment lost 1 base and the J segment 0 bases; nucleotides outside the gene matches: 2. CDR3 nucleotide sequence: TGTGCCAGCAGCTTAGGCAGGGGGCGCTCCTATAATTCACCCCTCCACTTT. Amino acids: CASSLGRGRSYNSPLHF.

The chain couples TRBV12-5 to TRBJ1-4; D is unclear. Between the trimmed V and J ends, which lost 2 bases and 8 bases, there was a span of 6 bases. The germline V gene has CDR1 LGHNT and CDR2 FRNRAP. The CDR3 spans 12 residues. The CDR3 DNA is TGTGCTAGTGGTTTGATGCGCGAAAAACTGTTTTTT. It encodes CASGLMREKLFF. Supplemented by reference TRBV12-5 and TRBJ1-4, the full variable domain reads DARVTQTPRHKVTEMGQEVTMRCQPILGHNTVFWYRQTMMQGLELLAYFRNRAPLDDSGMPKDRFSAEMPDATLATLKIQPSEPRDSAVYFCASGLMREKLFFGSGTQLSVL.

This chain links TRBV7-2 with TRBJ1-5, with D possibly being TRBD1 (5 bases). V was shortened by 3 bases and J by 9 bases, with 18 bases between the two germline ends. The CDR3 sequence is 15 residues long. Germline CDR1 reads SGHTA; CDR2 reads FQGNSA. The CDR3 is CASSFRDAPGRPQHF. The DNA of the CDR3 is TGTGCCAGCAGCTTTAGGGACGCCCCGGGACGGCCCCAGCATTTT.

This clone was seen only once. The chain has TRBV6-2 or TRBV6-3 and TRBJ2-5; D unresolved. V dropped 4 bases and J dropped 5 bases, with 14 bases sitting between them. CDR1 MNHEY and CDR2 SVGEGT come from the germline V gene. The CDR3 consists of 14 residues. CDR3 sequence (DNA): TGTGCCAGCAGTTCCCTTGGTGGGAAGGAGACCCAGTACTTC. Its translation: CASSSLGGKETQYF.

This clone was recorded a few times. The chain carries TRBV19 and TRBJ1-5, with TRBD1 matching 10 bases. J lost 6 bases, V lost 5 bases, and 4 bases had no gene match. Germline assignment: CDR1 LNHDA and CDR2 SQIVND (reference sequence). The CDR3 length is 14 residues. The CDR3: CASSQGTGAQPQHF. CDR3 sequence (DNA): TGTGCCAGTAGTCAAGGGACAGGGGCTCAGCCCCAGCATTTT.

The rearrangement uses TRBV4-1 and TRBJ1-6, with a tentative D call TRBD1 (5 bases). Trimming removed 0 bases at V and 8 bases at J, with 14 bases between. This CDR3 spans 16 amino acids. Per germline, CDR1 MGHRA and CDR2 YSYEKL. CDR3 sequence (DNA): TGCGCCAGCAGCCAAGATGCGGGACTGTCGTATTCACCCCTCCACTTT. This codes for CASSQDAGLSYSPLHF.

The chain uses TRBV2 and TRBJ2-5; tentative D call: TRBD1 (5 bases). V shed 4 bases and J shed 0 bases, with 9 bases lying between them. Germline V CDR1 and CDR2: SNHLY, FYNNEI. The CDR3 totals 14 residues. In nucleotides, the CDR3 is TGTGCCAGCAGTGTGTTGACAGACCAAGAGACCCAGTACTTC. It codes for CASSVLTDQETQYF.

J is TRBJ1-5 and V is TRBV19; tentatively, D is TRBD1 (5 bases). The CDR3 sequence is 16 residues long. V dropped 5 bases and J dropped 3 bases, with 17 bases sitting between them. Germline V gene lookup returns CDR1 LNHDA and CDR2 SQIVND (reference sequence). The CDR3 is CASSPQRSGNNQPQHF. CDR3 sequence (DNA): TGTGCCAGTAGTCCACAGAGGTCAGGGAACAATCAGCCCCAGCATTTT.

V usage is TRBV18 and J usage is TRBJ2-3; D may be TRBD1 or TRBD2 (6 bases each). The CDR3 is made up of 12 amino acids. With 4 bases removed from V and 8 bases from J, the gap between germline ends came to 10 bases. In germline, CDR1 is KGHSH, CDR2 LQKENI. In DNA form, the CDR3 reads TGTGCCAGCTCACTCGAGGGGGGTACGCAGTATTTT. Translating gives CASSLEGGTQYF.

The rearrangement links TRBV9 to TRBJ2-3, with 12 bases lining up with TRBD2. The CDR3 consists of 16 residues. Germline V gene lookup returns CDR1 SGDLS and CDR2 YYNGEE. The V segment lost 2 bases and the J segment 3 bases; nucleotides outside the gene matches: 4. CDR3 amino acids: CASSVLTSGGTDTQYF. CDR3 in DNA: TGTGCCAGCAGCGTTCTCACTAGCGGGGGGACAGATACGCAGTATTTT.

The rearrangement uses TRBV10-3 and TRBJ2-3, with 8 positions matching TRBD2. The CDR3 totals 14 residues. From germline, CDR1 is ENHRY and CDR2 SYGVKD. V was pared by 4 bases and J by 5 bases, with 5 bases of the junction left unmatched. In DNA form, the CDR3 reads TGTGCCATCAGTGGGCCGGGACTAGAAGATACGCAGTATTTT. The encoded protein is CAISGPGLEDTQYF.

This chain links TRBV6-6 with TRBJ2-2; D not certain. The CDR3 sequence is 13 residues long. CDR1 MNHNY and CDR2 SVGAGI come from the germline V gene (reference sequence). V was clipped by 4 bases and J by 4 bases, with 7 bases between them. CDR3 residues: CASSSLRTGELFF. The DNA for the CDR3 is TGTGCCAGCAGTTCCCTACGCACCGGGGAGCTGTTTTTT.

This chain links TRBV4-2 with TRBJ2-3, with D tentatively TRBD2 (6 bases). Trimming cost V 1 base and J 2 bases, with 22 bases left between them. CDR3 length: 19 amino acids. The germline V gene has CDR1 LGHNA and CDR2 YNFKEQ. The CDR3 here is CASSQGLLIADSITDTQYF. Here the CDR3 DNA reads TGTGCCAGCAGCCAAGGGCTTTTGATAGCGGACTCAATCACAGATACGCAGTATTTT.

The gene calls are TRBV7-9 and TRBJ1-5; tentatively, D is TRBD1 (5 bases). Per the germline V gene, CDR1 is SEHNR and CDR2 is FQNEAQ (reference sequence). The CDR3 sequence is 14 residues long. The germline V and J ends were trimmed by 4 bases and 6 bases, with 13 bases remaining between them. The CDR3 bases are TGTGCCAGCAGCTACGGGACTCCCGGTCAGCCCCAGCATTTT. Protein sequence: CASSYGTPGQPQHF.

The chain has TRBV5-4 and TRBJ2-7; 15 bases are a match to TRBD2. The junction had 9 bases not matched to a gene; V was cut back by 3 bases and J by 5 bases. Germline CDR1 reads SGHNT; CDR2 reads YYREEE (reference sequence). CDR3 length: 17 residues. The CDR3, as DNA: TGTGCCAGCAGCTCACGGACTAGCGGGGGGGCTTGGCACGAGCAGTACTTC. Its translation: CASSSRTSGGAWHEQYF.

This clone is a singleton in its sample. The V call is TRBV6-5, the J call TRBJ2-7; 8 nucleotides align to TRBD1. Germline-derived CDR1 and CDR2 are MNHEY and SVGAGI. V was pared by 11 bases and J by 4 bases, with 13 bases of the junction left unmatched. The CDR3 runs 14 residues. CDR3 loop: CAATLRGPSYEQYF. Here the CDR3 DNA reads TGTGCCGCGACACTCAGGGGGCCTTCATACGAGCAGTACTTC.

This chain joins TRBV3-1 (or the pseudogene TRBV3-2) and TRBJ1-6, with no clear D. This CDR3 region has 14 residues. Germline V lookup: CDR1 LGHDT, CDR2 YNNKEL (reference sequence). The germline V and J ends were trimmed by 4 bases and 8 bases, with 12 bases remaining between them. CDR3: CASSRTSAHSPLHF. Written as DNA, the CDR3 is TGTGCCAGCAGCCGAACAAGTGCCCATTCACCCCTCCACTTT.

The chain uses TRBV27 and TRBJ1-6; TRBD1 might be the D (6 bases). This CDR3 is 19 amino acids long. With 8 bases removed from V and 0 bases from J, the gap between germline ends came to 23 bases. CDR1 and CDR2 (germline): MNHEY, SMNVEV (reference sequence). The CDR3: CASGYRAYSQSSYNSPLHF. Written as DNA, the CDR3 is TGTGCCAGCGGGTACAGGGCTTACTCCCAGAGCTCCTATAATTCACCCCTCCACTTT.

This clone has a handful of counts. The chain combines TRBV4-2 with TRBJ2-1; 10 bases line up with TRBD1. From germline, CDR1 is LGHNA and CDR2 YNFKEQ. CDR3 length: 14 residues. Germline trimming cut 1 base from V and 7 bases from J; bases unmatched to any gene: 1. The CDR3 bases are TGTGCCAGCAGCCAAGCGGACAGGGGGAATGAGCAGTTCTTC. Its translation is CASSQADRGNEQFF.